A single sample is the source of the 26 T cell receptor beta chains below, sequenced in a study of cytomegalovirus exposure and HLA in healthy donors. PCR primers comprised 60 Vbeta and 13 Jbeta primers. Using immunoSEQ multiplex PCR, the repertoire was profiled, and TCRdb retains in-frame clones only, with some absent. The data show roughly 190,000 clones, over 70% seen once. Source material: PBMCs. The receptors were gathered from a man aged 50-59 years in good health and CMV-seronegative.

The chain links TRBV6-4 to TRBJ2-1, with D maybe TRBD1 (6 bases). The CDR3 runs to 14 residues. The germline gives CDR1 MRHNA, CDR2 SNTAGT. V was pared by 6 bases and J by 6 bases, with 15 bases between. The CDR3 protein is CASRPTGQGNEQFF. The CDR3 DNA reads TGTGCCAGCAGACCCACAGGGCAGGGCAATGAGCAGTTCTTC.

This clone showed up just a few times. This rearrangement joins TRBV27 to TRBJ2-7; D unclear. From germline, CDR1 is MNHEY and CDR2 SMNVEV (reference sequence). This CDR3 has 12 residues. Deletions cut 8 bases from V and 1 base from J, with 9 bases between. This chain's CDR3 is CASGPGSYEQYF. The CDR3 DNA follows: TGTGCCAGCGGCCCAGGATCCTACGAGCAGTACTTC.

This chain links TRBV13 with TRBJ1-1; D is perhaps TRBD1 (6 bases). This CDR3 is 16 amino acids long. Trimming cost V 3 bases and J 6 bases, with 20 bases left between them. The germline V gene encodes CDR1 PRHDT and CDR2 FYEKMQ (reference sequence). CDR3: CASSLRGRQAGAEAFF. For the CDR3, the DNA is TGTGCCAGCAGCTTGAGGGGTAGACAGGCGGGCGCTGAAGCTTTCTTT.

This clone showed up just once. The CDR3: CASSLSGQGGGYTF. CDR3 DNA sequence: TGTGCCAGCAGCTTGAGTGGGCAGGGGGGCGGCTACACCTTC. The chain is built from TRBV7-2 and TRBJ1-2; 7 bases line up with TRBD1. Germline V gives CDR1 SGHTA, CDR2 FQGNSA. The CDR3 has 14 residues. J gave up 8 bases and V 3 bases, and 9 bases lay outside the gene matches.

The V gene is TRBV5-1, the J gene TRBJ2-7; maybe TRBD1 (6 bases). V was cut by 0 bases and J by 0 bases, with 10 bases left in between. From germline, CDR1 is SGHRS and CDR2 YFSETQ. The CDR3 has 15 residues. The DNA for the CDR3 is TGCGCCAGCAGCTTGGTGACAGGAAGCTCCTACGAGCAGTACTTC. Its translation is CASSLVTGSSYEQYF.

This chain joins TRBV6-6 and TRBJ2-7, with 9 nucleotides matching TRBD1. Germline V lookup: CDR1 MNHNY, CDR2 SVGAGI (reference sequence). The CDR3 is 16 residues long. Trimming cost V 7 bases and J 2 bases; bases outside gene matches: 12. The CDR3 loop reads CASTTPGTGWTYEQYF. The CDR3 DNA reads as TGTGCCAGCACCACACCCGGGACAGGGTGGACCTACGAGCAGTACTTC.

The chain carries TRBV6-5 and TRBJ2-1, with TRBD2 matching over 9 bases. CDR1 is MNHEY, CDR2 SVGAGI, per germline. This CDR3 has 15 amino acids. Germline trimming cut 8 bases from V and 0 bases from J; bases unmatched to any gene: 5. As DNA, the CDR3 is TGTGCCAGCGGGGCTAGCGGGGCCTCCTACAATGAGCAGTTCTTC. Translation: CASGASGASYNEQFF.

The J gene is TRBJ2-7, the V gene TRBV5-6, with TRBD2 identical over 9 bases. The CDR3 has 14 residues. V lost 7 bases to trimming and J lost 0 bases; unmatched junction nucleotides: 5. In germline, CDR1 is SGHDT, CDR2 YYEEEE. The CDR3 bases are TGTGCCAGCGGCGGGGGGGGCAGCTCCTACGAGCAGTACTTC. Its translation is CASGGGGSSYEQYF.

The chain couples TRBV4-3 to TRBJ1-2; no definite D call. Germline V gives CDR1 LGHNA, CDR2 YSLEER. Deletions cut 1 base from V and 4 bases from J, with 13 bases between. The length of the CDR3 is 15 residues. CDR3 nucleotide sequence: TGCGCCAGCAGCCAAGGGGGAGAGGGTACCTATGGCTACACCTTC. Its translation is CASSQGGEGTYGYTF.

This chain connects TRBV6-5 to TRBJ1-2; tentative D call: TRBD1 (5 bases). Germline CDR1 reads MNHEY; CDR2 reads SVGAGI. The V gene lost 4 bases and the J gene lost 7 bases, with 16 bases spanning the gap. The CDR3 loop spans 14 amino acids. This chain's CDR3 is CASSSSTGWGGYTF. The CDR3 bases are TGTGCCAGCAGTTCCTCAACAGGATGGGGTGGCTACACCTTC.

This clone showed up just once. This chain links TRBV5-8 with TRBJ2-1; 9 nucleotides align to TRBD1. The CDR3 contains 16 residues. J lost 6 bases, V lost 0 bases, and 7 bases had no gene match. In germline, CDR1 is SGHTS, CDR2 YDEGEE. CDR3 bases: TGTGCCAGCAGCTTGGGTTCCGGGACAGGGACCAATGAGCAGTTCTTC. Its translation: CASSLGSGTGTNEQFF.

The rearrangement uses TRBV11-2 and TRBJ2-7; D gene ambiguous. This CDR3 region has 13 residues. CDR1 SGHAT and CDR2 FQNNGV come from the germline V gene. V was trimmed by 3 bases and J by 5 bases, leaving 11 bases between them. CDR3 nucleotides: TGTGCCAGCAGCTTGAGGATTCCCCACGAGCAGTACTTC. Translated, it gives CASSLRIPHEQYF.

This clone was counted a few times. V is TRBV7-2 and J is TRBJ1-2; tentatively, D is TRBD1 (6 bases). In germline, CDR1 is SGHTA, CDR2 FQGNSA. CDR3 length: 14 amino acids. Trimming shortened V by 5 bases and J by 8 bases, and 18 bases separated the two germline ends. CDR3 coding DNA: TGTGCCAGCAGCCTAGACAGGTCCGCACGGGGCTACACCTTC. Translation gives CASSLDRSARGYTF.

This clone was counted a single time. The sample carries other DNA sequences with the same CDR3. V and J are TRBV9 and TRBJ1-6; D perhaps matches TRBD1 (5 bases). The length of the CDR3 is 13 residues. The ends were cut back, 2 bases at V and 6 bases at J, with 6 bases in the middle. CDR1 SGDLS and CDR2 YYNGEE come from the germline V gene. CDR3 region: CASSVGRNSPLHF. CDR3 coding DNA: TGTGCCAGCAGCGTGGGGCGTAATTCACCCCTCCACTTT.

The V call is TRBV4-1, the J call TRBJ1-2; the D is unclear. The CDR3 consists of 16 residues. The germline V gene encodes CDR1 MGHRA and CDR2 YSYEKL. Deletions cut 1 base from V and 3 bases from J, with 15 bases between. CDR3 residues: CASSQAISPAYYGYTF. The CDR3 DNA sequence: TGCGCCAGCAGCCAAGCGATATCCCCCGCGTACTATGGCTACACCTTC.

This chain uses TRBV30 with TRBJ1-6; 9 positions match TRBD1. The CDR3 has 16 amino acids. Germline values: CDR1 GTSNPN, CDR2 SVGIG (reference sequence). Germline trimming cut 0 bases from V and 7 bases from J; bases unmatched to any gene: 7. The CDR3 region is CAWSVVGTGLNSPLHF. The CDR3 nucleotides read TGTGCCTGGAGTGTGGTCGGGACAGGGCTCAATTCACCCCTCCACTTT.

The chain links TRBV11-2 to TRBJ2-3, with 10 bases matching TRBD1. Germline V gives CDR1 SGHAT, CDR2 FQNNGV. V was pared by 3 bases and J by 7 bases, with 4 bases of the junction left unmatched. The CDR3 has 14 residues. The CDR3 nucleotides are TGTGCCAGCAGCTTGAGGGACAGGGGCTATACGCAGTATTTT. Protein product: CASSLRDRGYTQYF.

The chain joins TRBV7-8 to TRBJ2-3; no reliable D call. In germline, CDR1 is SGHVS, CDR2 FQNEAQ. Trimming cost V 5 bases and J 0 bases, with 9 bases left between them. The CDR3 length is 14 residues. The CDR3 spells CASSPPRSTDTQYF. Here the CDR3 DNA reads TGTGCCAGCAGCCCCCCGCGGAGCACAGATACGCAGTATTTT.

This clone was counted a single time. This sequence joins TRBV19 and TRBJ1-4, with a weak D call TRBD1 (6 bases). Per the germline V gene, CDR1 is LNHDA and CDR2 is SQIVND (reference sequence). The CDR3 has 15 residues. V was shortened by 2 bases and J by 12 bases, with 19 bases between the two germline ends. CDR3 coding DNA: TGTGCCAGTAGTATAAGGGTCAGGGGCGGTTCGGAACTGTTTTTT. Protein product: CASSIRVRGGSELFF.

The chain couples TRBV6-1 to TRBJ1-2; TRBD1 matches 9 bases. CDR1 and CDR2 from the germline V gene are MNHNS and SASEGT. This CDR3 is 14 amino acids long. J was trimmed by 4 bases and V by 7 bases; bases with no gene match: 7. CDR3 residues: CASKGQGIPYGYTF. In nucleotides, the CDR3 is TGTGCCAGCAAGGGACAGGGAATCCCCTATGGCTACACCTTC.

Written as DNA, the CDR3 is TGTGCCAGCAGTTTCCGGAGGTCAGGGGGACTTGGGGAGCTGTTTTTT. It translates to CASSFRRSGGLGELFF. V gene TRBV7-9 combines with J gene TRBJ2-2; TRBD1 is a possible D gene (7 bases). CDR1 is SEHNR and CDR2 is FQNEAQ in the germline V gene (reference sequence). This CDR3 spans 16 amino acids. V lost 6 bases to trimming and J lost 8 bases, with 22 bases between them.

As to this clone: Relative to the germline gene, one junction end is altered; a read error may explain this. The chain recombines TRBV7-9 with TRBJ1-1, with D unclear. Germline-derived CDR1 and CDR2 are SEHNR and FQNEAQ (reference sequence). This CDR3 is built from 14 residues. The CDR3 here is CSSTLLGGNTEAFF. The CDR3 bases are TGTTCCAGCACCCTCCTCGGCGGGAACACTGAAGCTTTCTTT.

The V gene is TRBV19, the J gene TRBJ2-1, with D hard to call. This CDR3 spans 11 amino acids. Trimming shortened V by 6 bases and J by 7 bases, and 7 bases separated the two germline ends. Germline CDR1 and CDR2: LNHDA and SQIVND (reference sequence). CDR3 sequence (DNA): TGTGCCAGTAGCCTGCGGAATGAGCAGTTCTTC. This codes for CASSLRNEQFF.

This clone was seen a handful of times. The genes are TRBV7-9 and TRBJ2-5; maybe TRBD2 (5 bases). Germline CDR1 is SEHNR and CDR2 is FQNEAQ (reference sequence). V was clipped by 5 bases and J by 4 bases, with 14 bases between them. This CDR3 spans 14 amino acids. CDR3 nucleotides: TGTGCCAGCAGCCGGGGTCTGGTTCGAGAGACCCAGTACTTC. Protein sequence: CASSRGLVRETQYF.

The chain's CDR3 is CASSPPTTYGYTF. CDR3 nucleotide sequence: TGTGCCAGCTCACCACCCACTACATATGGCTACACCTTC. The chain employs TRBV18 and TRBJ1-2; D is unclear. V was pared by 0 bases and J by 5 bases, with 7 bases between. Per the germline V gene, CDR1 is KGHSH and CDR2 is LQKENI. This CDR3 comprises 13 residues.

This clone was seen more than once but under ten times. The rearrangement uses TRBV5-8 and TRBJ1-4; D perhaps matches TRBD1 (6 bases). There are 15 residues in the CDR3. With 3 bases removed from V and 2 bases from J, the gap between germline ends came to 11 bases. Germline-derived CDR1 and CDR2 are SGHTS and YDEGEE. DNA of the CDR3: TGTGCCAGCAGCTCCGGACAGATTACTAATGAAAAACTGTTTTTT. Translated: CASSSGQITNEKLFF.